A single sample gave rise to the 7 T cell receptor beta chains below, sequenced in a study of beta chain features in type 1 diabetes. Antigen specificity for these receptors is unknown. Since all of the isolated RNA was reverse transcribed, expressed TCRB transcripts were what got sequenced. The data were produced by immunoSEQ multiplex PCR, yet TCRdb's version contains in-frame clones alone and is incomplete. The table lists 60,000 to 75,000 clones, around 49% of them singletons. Overall study findings and caveats: TCRB CDR3 length was moderately but significantly reduced in all four CD4+ subsets of Type 1 diabetes patients.

The sample comprised central memory CD4+ T cells from blood. These receptors were collected from a man under 40 with type 1 diabetes.

This clone was observed a handful of times. In nucleotides, the CDR3 is TGTGCCAGCAGCTTAGGGGGGCCGGGACTAGTCAATGAGCAGTTCTTC. It encodes CASSLGGPGLVNEQFF. This chain uses TRBV7-9 with TRBJ2-1, with 8 nucleotides matching TRBD2. CDR1 and CDR2 from the germline V gene are SEHNR and FQNEAQ (reference sequence). V lost 1 base and J lost 6; bases outside the gene matches: 8. CDR3 size: 16 residues.

There are a few counts of this clone. The rearrangement joins TRBV6-5 to TRBJ1-2; no firm D call. V was cut by 5 bases and J by 4 bases, with 17 bases left in between. The CDR3 spans 15 residues. Germline lookup yields CDR1 MNHEY and CDR2 SVGAGI. The CDR3 here is CASSLGQRSFYGYTF. The CDR3 DNA reads TGTGCCAGCAGTCTGGGTCAGCGATCCTTCTATGGCTACACCTTC.

The J gene is TRBJ2-3, the V gene TRBV5-6; TRBD2 aligns across 7 bases. The germline V gene encodes CDR1 SGHDT and CDR2 YYEEEE. The CDR3 has 15 amino acids. Trimming cost V 0 bases and J 6 bases; bases outside gene matches: 7. The CDR3 DNA is TGTGCCAGCAGCTTGGCCCTAGCGGTGATGGATACGCAGTATTTT. Amino acid sequence: CASSLALAVMDTQYF.

The rearrangement links TRBV30 to TRBJ2-7, with D possibly being TRBD1 (6 bases). Deletions cut 2 bases from V and 6 bases from J, with 11 bases between. From germline, CDR1 is GTSNPN and CDR2 SVGIG (reference sequence). CDR3 length: 12 amino acids. The CDR3 DNA follows: TGTGCCTGGAGTTTACAGGGACGCGAGCAGTACTTC. As protein: CAWSLQGREQYF.

The V gene is TRBV4-1, the J gene TRBJ2-5; 12 bases match TRBD2. The V segment lost 1 base and the J segment 11 bases; nucleotides outside the gene matches: 11. Germline V gives CDR1 MGHRA, CDR2 YSYEKL. This CDR3 comprises 16 residues. The CDR3 DNA reads TGCGCCAGCAGCCAAGCTCTAGCGGGGGGGCTGGGTGAGCAGTACTTC. Translation gives CASSQALAGGLGEQYF.

DNA for the CDR3: TGTGCCAGCAGCAGGGGTAACGAGCAGTACTTC. Residues: CASSRGNEQYF. This chain links TRBV7-2 with TRBJ2-7; a possible D gene is TRBD1 (5 bases). The CDR3 sequence is 11 residues long. The germline V and J ends were trimmed by 5 bases and 5 bases, with 7 bases remaining between them. Germline CDR1 and CDR2: SGHTA and FQGNSA. Combining the CDR3 with reference TRBV7-2 and TRBJ2-7 gives the whole variable domain GAGVSQSPSNKVTEKGKDVELRCDPISGHTALYWYRQSLGQGLEFLIYFQGNSAPDKSGLPSDRFSAERTGGSVSTLTIQRTQQEDSAVYLCASSRGNEQYFGPGTRLTVT.

The chain has TRBV2 and TRBJ1-5, with 9 bases that match TRBD1. The CDR3 spans 14 residues. The junction had 1 base not matched to a gene; V was cut back by 4 bases and J by 3 bases. Germline V gene sequence: CDR1 SNHLY, CDR2 FYNNEI. CDR3 sequence (DNA): TGTGCCAGCAGTGGGACAGGGGCCAATCAGCCCCAGCATTTT. Its translation: CASSGTGANQPQHF.